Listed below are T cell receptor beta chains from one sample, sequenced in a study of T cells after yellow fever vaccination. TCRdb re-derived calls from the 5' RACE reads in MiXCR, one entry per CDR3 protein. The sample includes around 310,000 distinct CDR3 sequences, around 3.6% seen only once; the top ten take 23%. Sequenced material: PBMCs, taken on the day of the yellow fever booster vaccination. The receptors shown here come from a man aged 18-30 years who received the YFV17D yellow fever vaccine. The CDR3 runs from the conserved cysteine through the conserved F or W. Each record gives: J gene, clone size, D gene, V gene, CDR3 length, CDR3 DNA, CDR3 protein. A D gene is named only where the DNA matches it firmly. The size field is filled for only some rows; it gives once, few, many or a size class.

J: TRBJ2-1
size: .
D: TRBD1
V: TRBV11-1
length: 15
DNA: TGTGCCAGCAGAACAGGACAGGGGGCCTACAATGAGCAGTTCTTC
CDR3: CASRTGQGAYNEQFF

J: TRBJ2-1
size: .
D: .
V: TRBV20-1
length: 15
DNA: .
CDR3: CSASSVRGGGNEQFF

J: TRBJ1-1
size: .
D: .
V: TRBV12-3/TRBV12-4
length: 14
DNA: TGTGCCAGCAGTTTCGTGGGGGCTGGGACTGAAGCTTTCTTT
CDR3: CASSFVGAGTEAFF

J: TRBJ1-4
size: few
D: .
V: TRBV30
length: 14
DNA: TGTGCCTGGAGTGGGGGGGGGACGAATGAAAAACTGTTTTTT
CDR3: CAWSGGGTNEKLFF

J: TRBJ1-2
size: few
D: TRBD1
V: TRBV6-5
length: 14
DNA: TGTGCCAGCAGACGGGACAGGGATAACTATGGCTACACCTTC
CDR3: CASRRDRDNYGYTF

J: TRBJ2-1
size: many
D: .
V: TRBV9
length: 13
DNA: TGTGCCAGCAGCGGTTCGTGGGGAGGTGAGCAGTTCTTC
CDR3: CASSGSWGGEQFF

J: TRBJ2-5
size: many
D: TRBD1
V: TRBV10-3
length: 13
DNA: TGTGCCATCAGTGAAAAACAGGGGGTGACCCAGTACTTC
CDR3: CAISEKQGVTQYF

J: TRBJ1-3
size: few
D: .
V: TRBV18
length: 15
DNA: TGTGCCAGCTTGGCGGTCTCTGGCGCTGGAAACACCATATATTTT
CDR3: CASLAVSGAGNTIYF

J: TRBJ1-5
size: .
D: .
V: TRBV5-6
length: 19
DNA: TGTGCCAGCAGCTTTGGAGGTGGTTGGGGCTCATATAGCAATCAGCCCCAGCATTTT
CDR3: CASSFGGGWGSYSNQPQHF

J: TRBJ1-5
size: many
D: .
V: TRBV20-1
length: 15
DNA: TGCAGTGCTAGAGTCTCCGGGACGGCCCTCGCCCGCCTGCATTTT
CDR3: CSARVSGTALARLHF

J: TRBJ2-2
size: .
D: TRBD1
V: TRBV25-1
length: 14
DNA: TGTGCCAGCAGAGGGACAGGAGCCACCGGGGAGCTGTTTTTT
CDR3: CASRGTGATGELFF

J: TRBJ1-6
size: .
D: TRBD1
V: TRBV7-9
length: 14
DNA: TGTGCCAGCAGTGTAGGGGGCAGTCATTCACCCCTCCACTTT
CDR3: CASSVGGSHSPLHF

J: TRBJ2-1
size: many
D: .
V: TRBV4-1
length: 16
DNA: TGCGCCAGCAGCCATCCCCAAACGCCACGCCGCAATGAGCAGTTCTTC
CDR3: CASSHPQTPRRNEQFF

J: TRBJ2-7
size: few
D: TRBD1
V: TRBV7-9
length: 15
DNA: TGTGCCAGCAGCTTGGGACAGGGGATCTCCTACGAGCAGTACTTC
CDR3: CASSLGQGISYEQYF

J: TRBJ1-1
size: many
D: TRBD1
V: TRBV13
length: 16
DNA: TGTGCCAGCAGCTCGGAAAAACAGGGGGCGCGAACTGAAGCTTTCTTT
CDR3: CASSSEKQGARTEAFF

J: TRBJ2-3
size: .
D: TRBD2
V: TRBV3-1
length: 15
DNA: TGTGCCAGCAGCCCCCAACGTGCGGGGGTGAGGACGCAGTATTTT
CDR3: CASSPQRAGVRTQYF

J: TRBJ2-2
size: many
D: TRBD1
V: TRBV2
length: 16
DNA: TGTGCCAGCAAAGGGGGCTCGGCTGTGAACACCGGGGAGCTGTTTTTT
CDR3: CASKGGSAVNTGELFF

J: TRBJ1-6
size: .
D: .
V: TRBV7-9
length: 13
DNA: TGTGCCAGCAGCTTAGAGGGATATTCACCCCTCCACTTT
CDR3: CASSLEGYSPLHF

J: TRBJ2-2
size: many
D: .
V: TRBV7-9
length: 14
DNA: TGTGCCAGCAGCCACGACAGTGACACCGGGGAGCTGTTTTTT
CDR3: CASSHDSDTGELFF

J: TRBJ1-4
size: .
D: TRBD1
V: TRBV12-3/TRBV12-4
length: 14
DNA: TGTGCCAGCACGAGACAGGGCTATAATGAAAAACTGTTTTTT
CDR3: CASTRQGYNEKLFF

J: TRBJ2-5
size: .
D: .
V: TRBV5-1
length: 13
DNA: TGCGCCAGCAGCCCCGACCCGTCAGGGACCCAGTACTTC
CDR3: CASSPDPSGTQYF

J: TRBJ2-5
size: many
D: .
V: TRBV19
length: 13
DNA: TGTGCCAGTAGTAGAGACAACCAAGAGACCCAGTACTTC
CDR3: CASSRDNQETQYF

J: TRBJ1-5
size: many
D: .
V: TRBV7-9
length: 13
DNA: TGTGCCAGCAGCTTTGCCGGGGGTCAGCCCCAGCATTTT
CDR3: CASSFAGGQPQHF

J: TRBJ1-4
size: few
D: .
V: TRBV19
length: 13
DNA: TGTGCCAGTAGTATCCGGGTGGAAGATAGACTGTTTTTT
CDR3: CASSIRVEDRLFF

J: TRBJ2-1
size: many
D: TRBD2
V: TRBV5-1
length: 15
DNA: TGCGCCAGCAGCTTAAGGTTGGGGGGGAAGGATGAGCAGTTCTTC
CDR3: CASSLRLGGKDEQFF

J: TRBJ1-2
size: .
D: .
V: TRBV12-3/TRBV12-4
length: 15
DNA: TGTGCCAGCAGTCGGAGGGGCAGGGTCAACTATGGCTACACCTTC
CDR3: CASSRRGRVNYGYTF

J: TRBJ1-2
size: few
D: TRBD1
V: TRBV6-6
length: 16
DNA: TGTGCCAGCAGTTACAGGCAGGGGGATTATAACTATGGCTACACCTTC
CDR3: CASSYRQGDYNYGYTF

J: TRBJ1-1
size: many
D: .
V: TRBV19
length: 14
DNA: TGTGCCAGTAGACTACTCGAGGGGGACGTAAGCGCTTTCTTT
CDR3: CASRLLEGDVSAFF

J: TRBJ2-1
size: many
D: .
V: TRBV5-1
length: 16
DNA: TGCGCCAGCAGCCCTTACACCCTGGGGGCTTACAATGAGCAGTTCTTC
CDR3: CASSPYTLGAYNEQFF

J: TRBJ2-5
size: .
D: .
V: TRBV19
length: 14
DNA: TGTGCCAGTAGTATAGCGCCCCACCAAGAGACCCAGTACTTC
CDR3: CASSIAPHQETQYF

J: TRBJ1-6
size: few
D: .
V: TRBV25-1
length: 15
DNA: TGTGCCAGCAGTGAGATAGGGTCCATCAATTCACCCCTCCACTTT
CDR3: CASSEIGSINSPLHF

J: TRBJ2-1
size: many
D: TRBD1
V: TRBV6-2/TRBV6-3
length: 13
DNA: TGTGCCAGCAGAAGGACAGGGAAGGGTGAGCAGTTCTTC
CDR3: CASRRTGKGEQFF

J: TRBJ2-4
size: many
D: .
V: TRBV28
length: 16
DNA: TGTGCCAGCAGTTTAAAATCAGGGATCGGCAAAAACATTCAGTACTTC
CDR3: CASSLKSGIGKNIQYF

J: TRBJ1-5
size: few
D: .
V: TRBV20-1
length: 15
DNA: TGCAGTGCTAGAGATTGGGGGGCCCGCAATCAGCCCCAGCATTTT
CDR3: CSARDWGARNQPQHF

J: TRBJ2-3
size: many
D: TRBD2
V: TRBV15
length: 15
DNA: TGTGCCACCAGCGGAGGACTAGCGAGCACAGATACGCAGTATTTT
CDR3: CATSGGLASTDTQYF

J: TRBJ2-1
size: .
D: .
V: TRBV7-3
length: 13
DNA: TGTGCCAGCAGCTTAGGGGGGGCCGATGAGCAGTTCTTC
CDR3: CASSLGGADEQFF

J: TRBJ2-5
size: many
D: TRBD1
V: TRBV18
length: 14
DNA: TGTGCCAGCTCACCACCGGGACAGGGAGAGACCCAGTACTTC
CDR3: CASSPPGQGETQYF

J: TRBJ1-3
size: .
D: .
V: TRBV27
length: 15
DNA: TGTGCCAGCACTCTCAACTGGGCTTCAGGAAACACCATATATTTT
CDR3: CASTLNWASGNTIYF

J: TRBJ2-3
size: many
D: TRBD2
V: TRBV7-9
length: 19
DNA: TGTGCCAGCACTAGTTTGCGGGGGGGCCGGAGAGCTGGCACAGATACGCAGTATTTT
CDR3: CASTSLRGGRRAGTDTQYF

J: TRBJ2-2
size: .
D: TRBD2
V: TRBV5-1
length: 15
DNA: TGCGCCAGCAGCGAAACTAGCGGGGAGCCCGGGGAGCTGTTTTTT
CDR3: CASSETSGEPGELFF

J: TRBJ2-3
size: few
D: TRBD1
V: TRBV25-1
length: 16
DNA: TGTGCCAGCATCGGACGGGACAGGGGAGGGCCAGATACGCAGTATTTT
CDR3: CASIGRDRGGPDTQYF

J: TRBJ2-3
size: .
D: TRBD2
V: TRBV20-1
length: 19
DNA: TGCAGTGCTACCCGGGACTACTCCTTAATGAGTCTTTACACAGATACGCAGTATTTT
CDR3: CSATRDYSLMSLYTDTQYF

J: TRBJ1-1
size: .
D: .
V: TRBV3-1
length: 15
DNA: TGTGCCAGCAGCCGATTGGACAGCCCCAACACTGAAGCTTTCTTT
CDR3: CASSRLDSPNTEAFF

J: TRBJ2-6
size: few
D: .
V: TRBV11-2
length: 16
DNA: TGTGCCAGCAGCTCCTCCAGGTCTGCTGGGGCCAACGTCCTGACTTTC
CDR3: CASSSSRSAGANVLTF

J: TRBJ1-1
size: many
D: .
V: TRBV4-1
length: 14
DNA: TGCGCCAGCAGCTTATACGTCCAGGGGACAGAAGCTTTCTTT
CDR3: CASSLYVQGTEAFF

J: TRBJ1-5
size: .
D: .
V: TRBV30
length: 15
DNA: TGTGCCTGGAGCAAGGGGGAGTCGGGCAATCAGCCCCAGCATTTT
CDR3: CAWSKGESGNQPQHF

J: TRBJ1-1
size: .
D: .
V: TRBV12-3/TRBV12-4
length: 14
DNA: TGTGCCAGCAGGTCTCGGGACATGAACACTGAAGCTTTCTTT
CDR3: CASRSRDMNTEAFF

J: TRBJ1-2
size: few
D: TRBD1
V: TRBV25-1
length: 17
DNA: TGTGCCAGCAGTGCCTTGAGCTGGGACAGGGGACTCTATGGCTACACCTTC
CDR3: CASSALSWDRGLYGYTF

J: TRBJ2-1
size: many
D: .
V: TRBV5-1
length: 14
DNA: TGCGCCAGCACCCCGGTCGGCCCGTACAATGAGCAGTTCTTC
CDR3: CASTPVGPYNEQFF

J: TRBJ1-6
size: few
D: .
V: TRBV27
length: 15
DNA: TGTGCCAGCAGCCTCGAGGGGGGGTATAATTCACCCCTCCACTTT
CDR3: CASSLEGGYNSPLHF

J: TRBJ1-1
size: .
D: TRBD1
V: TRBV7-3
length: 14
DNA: TGTGCCAGCAGCTTGACAGGGGGTTGGACTGAAGCTTTCTTT
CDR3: CASSLTGGWTEAFF

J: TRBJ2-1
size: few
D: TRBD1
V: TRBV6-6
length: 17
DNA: TGTGCCAGCAGGACGAACGGGGGGACAGGGTCGTACAATGAGCAGTTCTTC
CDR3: CASRTNGGTGSYNEQFF

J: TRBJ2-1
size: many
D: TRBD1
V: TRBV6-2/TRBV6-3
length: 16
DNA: TGTGCCAGCAGAACCTACAGGGGGGAATCCTACAATGAGCAGTTCTTC
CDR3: CASRTYRGESYNEQFF

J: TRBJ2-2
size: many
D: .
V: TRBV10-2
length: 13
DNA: TGCGCCAGCAAAATGTCGGACACCGGGGAGCTGTTTTTT
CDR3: CASKMSDTGELFF

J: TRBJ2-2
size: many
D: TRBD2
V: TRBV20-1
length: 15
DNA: TGCAGTGCTCCCTCACTAGCGGGGCTACCCGGGGAGCTGTTTTTT
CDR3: CSAPSLAGLPGELFF

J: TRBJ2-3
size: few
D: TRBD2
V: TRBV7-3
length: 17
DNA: TGTGCCAGCAGCCGAAGTCCTACTAGCGGGGGCCAAGATACGCAGTATTTT
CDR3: CASSRSPTSGGQDTQYF

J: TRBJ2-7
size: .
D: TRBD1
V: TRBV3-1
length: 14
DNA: TGTGCCAGCAGCCAGCCGGACAGGACCTACGAGCAGTACTTC
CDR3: CASSQPDRTYEQYF

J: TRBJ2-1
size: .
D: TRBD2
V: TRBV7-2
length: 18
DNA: TGTGCCAGCAGCTCGCTCCGCGGCCTAGCGGGGGGGTACAATGAGCAGTTCTTC
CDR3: CASSSLRGLAGGYNEQFF